These 21 T cell receptor beta chains were sequenced from one sample in a study of T-cell reconstitution after alpha-beta-depleted transplantation in children. Library preparation (for TCRbeta) was performed with unique molecular identifiers. One entry per CDR3 protein results from TCRdb running MiXCR on the PCR reads. The table has 90,000 to 95,000 distinct CDR3 sequences, roughly an eighth seen once; the top ten hold approximately 15%. The specimen was PBMCs from the stem cell graft donor, collected from the stem cell graft. These receptors originate from a human donor who donated a stem cell graft to a child with inherited bone marrow failure.

This clonotype occurred many times. The CDR3 region is CASSLTGANVLTF. The CDR3 DNA reads TGTGCCAGCAGTTTGACTGGGGCCAACGTCCTGACTTTC. The rearrangement joins TRBV12-3 or TRBV12-4 to TRBJ2-6; no clear D. V was clipped by 3 bases and J by 2 bases, with 2 bases between them. The CDR3 length is 13 residues.

This clonotype was found many times. The V call is TRBV20-1, the J call TRBJ2-1, with 14 bases fitting TRBD2. Germline CDR1 and CDR2: DFQATT and SNEGSKA (reference sequence). The CDR3 totals 17 residues. With 1 base clipped from V and 8 bases from J, the junction kept 10 bases outside the gene matches. DNA for the CDR3: TGCAGTGCTAGAGCTGGACTAGCGGGAGGCGGTGCCCATGAGCAGTTCTTC. This encodes CSARAGLAGGGAHEQFF.

This clonotype was seen many times. The chain uses TRBV5-6 and TRBJ2-2; 11 bases fit TRBD2. CDR3 length equals 16 residues. V lost 6 bases, J lost 5 bases, and 9 bases stayed unmatched. Germline V gene sequence: CDR1 SGHDT, CDR2 YYEEEE. The CDR3 loop is CASISRTSGYTGELFF. CDR3 DNA: TGTGCCAGCATCTCCAGGACTAGCGGGTATACCGGGGAGCTGTTTTTT.

This sequence joins TRBV20-1 and TRBJ1-5; 8 bases fit TRBD1. The germline V gene has CDR1 DFQATT and CDR2 SNEGSKA (reference sequence). This CDR3 has 14 residues. The V gene end was trimmed by 3 bases and the J gene end by 6 bases; junction bases not matched to a gene: 7. Here the CDR3 DNA reads TGCAGTGCTAGGCGGACAGGGTTTGCTCAGCCCCAGCATTTT. This sequence encodes CSARRTGFAQPQHF.

This clonotype was picked up many times. The chain joins TRBV2 to TRBJ2-1; no clear D gene. The CDR3 totals 12 residues. V was pared by 7 bases and J by 5 bases, with 9 bases between. The germline V gene encodes CDR1 SNHLY and CDR2 FYNNEI. Here the CDR3 DNA reads TGTGCCAGCATAGGCAGCAACAATGAGCAGTTCTTC. It specifies CASIGSNNEQFF.

This CDR3 reads CASSRKGGTEAFF. The CDR3 bases are TGTGCCAGTAGTAGAAAGGGGGGGACTGAAGCTTTCTTT. The rearrangement uses TRBV19 and TRBJ1-1; TRBD1 might be the D (6 bases). The germline V gene has CDR1 LNHDA and CDR2 SQIVND (reference sequence). The CDR3 is made up of 13 amino acids. With 4 bases removed from V and 5 bases from J, the gap between germline ends came to 11 bases.

The sample holds many counts of this clonotype. V and J are TRBV5-1 and TRBJ2-3, with unresolved D. V was pared by 2 bases and J by 4 bases, with 2 bases between. Germline CDR1 SGHRS, CDR2 YFSETQ. CDR3 length: 11 amino acids. The CDR3 region is CASSLADTQYF. The CDR3 DNA sequence: TGCGCCAGCAGCTTAGCAGATACGCAGTATTTT. The whole variable domain, filled in from reference TRBV5-1 and TRBJ2-3, reads KAGVTQTPRYLIKTRGQQVTLSCSPISGHRSVSWYQQTPGQGLQFLFEYFSETQRNKGNFPGRFSGRQFSNSRSEMNVSTLELGDSALYLCASSLADTQYFGPGTRLTVL.

This clonotype has at least ten counts. The V gene is TRBV20-1, the J gene TRBJ2-2; D ambiguous. V was shortened by 6 bases and J by 7 bases, with 12 bases between the two germline ends. The CDR3 has 12 amino acids. Per germline, CDR1 DFQATT and CDR2 SNEGSKA (reference sequence). Written as DNA, the CDR3 is TGCAGTGCAGGGCAGGTGGGCGGGGAGCTGTTTTTT. Its protein is CSAGQVGGELFF.

This clonotype was counted many times. V is TRBV30 and J is TRBJ2-5; D perhaps matches TRBD2 (5 bases). The CDR3 is made up of 14 amino acids. Deletions cut 2 bases from V and 2 bases from J, with 12 bases between. Per germline, CDR1 GTSNPN and CDR2 SVGIG (reference sequence). The CDR3 protein is CAWSRASWQETQYF. Written as DNA, the CDR3 is TGTGCCTGGAGTAGGGCTAGCTGGCAAGAGACCCAGTACTTC.

This clonotype was observed many times. The V gene is TRBV27, the J gene TRBJ2-1; D ambiguous. Germline V gene lookup returns CDR1 MNHEY and CDR2 SMNVEV (reference sequence). V was cut by 6 bases and J by 3 bases, with 12 bases left in between. The CDR3 spans 14 residues. DNA for the CDR3: TGTGCCAGCAGCCCCTCCTCGGACTACAATGAGCAGTTCTTC. Translation: CASSPSSDYNEQFF.

V is TRBV4-2 and J is TRBJ2-5; TRBD2 might be the D (6 bases). Germline CDR1 LGHNA, CDR2 YNFKEQ. The CDR3 covers 16 residues. The ends were cut back, 3 bases at V and 5 bases at J, with 19 bases in the middle. The CDR3 loop reads CASSHVQLRTNETQYF. CDR3 nucleotides: TGTGCCAGCAGCCATGTTCAACTCCGGACTAACGAGACCCAGTACTTC.

At least ten counts were recorded for this clonotype. V is TRBV3-1 and J is TRBJ2-1; TRBD2 might be the D (5 bases). V was pared by 0 bases and J by 10 bases, with 16 bases between. CDR1 is LGHDT and CDR2 is YNNKEL in the germline V gene (reference sequence). The CDR3 runs to 15 residues. The DNA of the CDR3 is TGTGCCAGCAGCCAAGAGGGTTCAGCCGGGGAAGAGCAGTTCTTC. Its protein product is CASSQEGSAGEEQFF.

This clonotype was seen ten or more times. The V and J genes are TRBV6-1 and TRBJ2-1, with a weak D call TRBD1 (5 bases). The V and J ends lost 7 bases and 6 bases respectively, with 10 bases between them. The CDR3 has 12 amino acids. The germline CDR1 and CDR2 sequences are MNHNS and SASEGT. The CDR3 sequence: CASTRAFNEQFF. CDR3 in DNA: TGTGCCAGCACCAGGGCTTTCAATGAGCAGTTCTTC.

This clonotype was found many times. CDR3 protein: CASSDTDTQYF. CDR3 bases: TGCGCCAGCTCTGACACAGATACGCAGTATTTT. V is TRBV5-1 and J is TRBJ2-3; no definite D call. Germline V gives CDR1 SGHRS, CDR2 YFSETQ. The germline V and J ends were trimmed by 7 bases and 2 bases, with 5 bases remaining between them. This CDR3 comprises 11 residues. Combining the CDR3 with reference TRBV5-1 and TRBJ2-3 gives the whole variable domain KAGVTQTPRYLIKTRGQQVTLSCSPISGHRSVSWYQQTPGQGLQFLFEYFSETQRNKGNFPGRFSGRQFSNSRSEMNVSTLELGDSALYLCASSDTDTQYFGPGTRLTVL.

This clonotype has a count of ten or more. The V gene is TRBV7-9, the J gene TRBJ1-1; D gene uncertain. Germline CDR1 is SEHNR and CDR2 is FQNEAQ (reference sequence). The CDR3 has 15 residues. V lost 0 bases and J lost 5, with 13 bases in between. CDR3 amino acids: CASSLAAPSATEAFF. The CDR3, as DNA: TGTGCCAGCAGCTTAGCGGCACCCTCCGCGACTGAAGCTTTCTTT. Together with reference TRBV7-9 and TRBJ1-1, the CDR3 gives the full variable domain: DTGVSQNPRHKITKRGQNVTFRCDPISEHNRLYWYRQTLGQGPEFLTYFQNEAQLEKSRLLSDRFSAERPKGSFSTLEIQRTEQGDSAMYLCASSLAAPSATEAFFGQGTRLTVV.

This clonotype was picked up many times. The rearrangement joins TRBV5-1 to TRBJ2-2; TRBD1 matches at 7 bases. The ends lost 4 bases at V and 1 base at J; junction bases unmatched: 7. This CDR3 is built from 16 residues. CDR1 is SGHRS, CDR2 YFSETQ, per germline. CDR3 sequence (DNA): TGCGCCAGCAGCCTACGGGACAGAAAGAACACCGGGGAGCTGTTTTTT. This sequence encodes CASSLRDRKNTGELFF.

This clonotype has at least ten counts. The chain has TRBV7-9 and TRBJ2-3; 7 bases map to TRBD2. Germline V gene lookup returns CDR1 SEHNR and CDR2 FQNEAQ (reference sequence). The CDR3 length is 16 residues. J gave up 2 bases and V 5 bases, and 10 bases lay outside the gene matches. The CDR3 loop reads CASSGGVGGPTDTQYF. In DNA, the CDR3 is TGTGCCAGCAGCGGGGGGGTAGGAGGCCCCACAGATACGCAGTATTTT.

This clonotype was detected many times. The rearrangement uses TRBV7-2 and TRBJ2-3; 10 bases agree with TRBD1. The CDR3 is made up of 18 amino acids. V was pared by 7 bases and J by 2 bases, with 15 bases of the junction left unmatched. Per germline, CDR1 SGHTA and CDR2 FQGNSA. CDR3 amino acids: CASTIRLLGQGSTDTQYF. Here the CDR3 DNA reads TGTGCCAGCACCATCCGTCTGTTGGGACAGGGGTCCACAGATACGCAGTATTTT. Variable domain in full (rest from reference TRBV7-2 and TRBJ2-3): GAGVSQSPSNKVTEKGKDVELRCDPISGHTALYWYRQSLGQGLEFLIYFQGNSAPDKSGLPSDRFSAERTGGSVSTLTIQRTQQEDSAVYLCASTIRLLGQGSTDTQYFGPGTRLTVL.

This clonotype showed up many times. The V gene is TRBV9, the J gene TRBJ2-3; the D is unclear. In germline, CDR1 is SGDLS, CDR2 YYNGEE. Deletions cut 1 base from V and 0 bases from J, with 12 bases between. CDR3 length: 16 residues. The CDR3: CASSVFDSPSTDTQYF. As DNA, the CDR3 is TGTGCCAGCAGCGTATTCGATTCACCGAGCACAGATACGCAGTATTTT.

This clonotype has at least ten counts. The V gene is TRBV5-1, the J gene TRBJ2-7; the D call may be TRBD1 or TRBD2 (5 bases each). The germline CDR1 and CDR2 sequences are SGHRS and YFSETQ. The CDR3 covers 16 residues. Deletions cut 0 bases from V and 1 base from J, with 14 bases between. The CDR3 protein is CASSLGGLPGSYEQYF. Written as DNA, the CDR3 is TGCGCCAGCAGCTTGGGGGGCCTACCGGGGTCCTACGAGCAGTACTTC.

In this sample, this clonotype turned up many times. The chain couples TRBV7-2 to TRBJ1-1; D possibly corresponds to TRBD1 (5 bases). This CDR3 region has 14 residues. Germline loops: CDR1 SGHTA, CDR2 FQGNSA. Deletions cut 1 base from V and 4 bases from J, with 10 bases between. The CDR3 loop reads CASSLGGDLTEAFF. The CDR3 region has the DNA TGTGCCAGCAGCTTAGGGGGGGATCTCACTGAAGCTTTCTTT.